Presented here are 22 T cell receptor beta chains from one specimen sequenced in a study of T cells in localized non-small cell lung cancer. Assay: immunoSEQ multiplex PCR; the TCRdb copy retains only in-frame clones and omits some. The sample lists approximately 11,000 clones, 82% occurring once. The source material was peripheral blood mononuclear cells, sampled before any cancer treatment. Receptor source: a female donor older than 55 with stage II lung adenocarcinoma.

V and J are TRBV11-3 and TRBJ2-3, with TRBD2 as a possible D gene (5 bases). The CDR3 runs to 15 residues. V was clipped by 5 bases and J by 0 bases, with 12 bases between them. Germline loops: CDR1 SGHNT, CDR2 YENEEA. CDR3 DNA sequence: TGTGCCAGCAGCATAGGACGGACTAGCACAGATACGCAGTATTTT. This gives the protein CASSIGRTSTDTQYF.

V and J are TRBV5-1 and TRBJ2-7; 12 nucleotides line up with TRBD1. J was trimmed by 3 bases and V by 4 bases; bases with no gene match: 8. The CDR3 is made up of 16 amino acids. Germline loops: CDR1 SGHRS, CDR2 YFSETQ. CDR3 nucleotide sequence: TGCGCCAGCAGCCTGGGAGGGACAGGGGGCTTCTACGAGCAGTACTTC. Amino acids: CASSLGGTGGFYEQYF.

The chain carries TRBV30 and TRBJ2-1; no reliable D call. Looked up from germline, CDR1 is GTSNPN and CDR2 is SVGIG (reference sequence). The CDR3 sequence is 11 residues long. CDR3 sequence reads: CAQSTYNEQFF. Written as DNA, the CDR3 is TGTGCGCAGAGTACCTACAATGAGCAGTTCTTC.

The chain carries TRBV19 and TRBJ1-5, with TRBD1 matching 8 bases. This CDR3 contains 14 residues. Trimming at V came to 8 bases and at J to 5 bases, leaving 8 bases not matched to a gene. In germline, CDR1 is LNHDA, CDR2 SQIVND (reference sequence). DNA of the CDR3: TGTGCCAGTTCAACTCGACAGGGGTATCAGCCCCAGCATTTT. It translates to CASSTRQGYQPQHF.

CDR3 nucleotide sequence: TGTGCCAGCAGTTATTTGGCAGGGCAAGCTTTCTTT. Its translation: CASSYLAGQAFF. The J gene is TRBJ1-1, the V gene TRBV6-5, with D possibly being TRBD1 (5 bases). Germline loops: CDR1 MNHEY, CDR2 SVGAGI. CDR3 length: 12 residues. The V end lost 3 bases, the J end lost 9 bases, and 11 bases lay between the germline ends.

The V and J genes are TRBV18 and TRBJ2-3; 11 bases map to TRBD2. J was trimmed by 5 bases and V by 3 bases; bases with no gene match: 1. This CDR3 comprises 14 residues. The germline V gene has CDR1 KGHSH and CDR2 LQKENI. CDR3 nucleotides: TGTGCCAGCTCACCGGGACTAGCGGAAGATACGCAGTATTTT. This gives the protein CASSPGLAEDTQYF.

This clone is a singleton in its sample. This sequence joins TRBV4-2 and TRBJ2-5; unclear D gene. The CDR3 contains 15 residues. Between the trimmed V and J ends, which lost 0 bases and 2 bases, there was a span of 10 bases. Per the germline V gene, CDR1 is LGHNA and CDR2 is YNFKEQ. The CDR3 protein is CASSQDRASQETQYF. As DNA, the CDR3 is TGTGCCAGCAGCCAAGATCGGGCTTCTCAAGAGACCCAGTACTTC.

The count of this clone is one. The chain links TRBV18 to TRBJ1-1; D is uncertain. Germline V CDR1 and CDR2: KGHSH, LQKENI. The CDR3 is 12 residues long. Trimming removed 4 bases from V and 3 bases from J, with 6 bases in between. The CDR3, as DNA: TGTGCCAGCTCACGGGCTCACACTGAAGCTTTCTTT. Amino acid sequence: CASSRAHTEAFF. Full variable domain (outside the CDR3, taken from reference TRBV18 and TRBJ1-1): NAGVMQNPRHLVRRRGQEARLRCSPMKGHSHVYWYRQLPEEGLKFMVYLQKENIIDESGMPKERFSAEFPKEGPSILRIQQVVRGDSAAYFCASSRAHTEAFFGQGTRLTVV.

This sequence joins TRBV28 and TRBJ1-2, with a tentative D call TRBD1 (5 bases). The V end lost 6 bases, the J end lost 4 bases, and 18 bases lay between the germline ends. CDR3 length equals 15 residues. CDR1 and CDR2 from the germline V gene are MDHEN and SYDVKM. The CDR3 nucleotides are TGTGCCAGCAGCTTGAGATGGGACGGCCTCTATGGCTACACCTTC. It yields the protein CASSLRWDGLYGYTF.

The rearrangement joins TRBV7-8 to TRBJ2-3; 8 bases fit TRBD2. V shed 5 bases and J 4 bases; nucleotides not matched to a gene: 8. This CDR3 spans 15 amino acids. The germline CDR1 and CDR2 sequences are SGHVS and FQNEAQ. The CDR3 bases are TGTGCCAGCAGCCCCCGGGGGGGCGGCCCAGATACGCAGTATTTT. Its translation: CASSPRGGGPDTQYF. The whole variable domain, filled in from reference TRBV7-8 and TRBJ2-3, reads GAGVSQSPRYKVAKRGQDVALRCDPISGHVSLFWYQQALGQGPEFLTYFQNEAQLDKSGLPSDRFFAERPEGSVSTLKIQRTQQEDSAVYLCASSPRGGGPDTQYFGPGTRLTVL.

The genes are TRBV4-1 and TRBJ2-5; D is ambiguous. CDR1 MGHRA and CDR2 YSYEKL come from the germline V gene. This CDR3 is built from 13 residues. The V end lost 4 bases, the J end lost 5 bases, and 11 bases lay between the germline ends. In nucleotides, the CDR3 is TGCGCCAGCAGCCGCGTCCTCCGGGAGACCCAGTACTTC. It encodes CASSRVLRETQYF.

The chain links TRBV28 to TRBJ1-1; D not certain. V was shortened by 7 bases and J by 1 base, with 16 bases between the two germline ends. Germline CDR1 and CDR2: MDHEN and SYDVKM. The CDR3 totals 15 residues. The CDR3 sequence: CASKVIDVGNTEAFF. The CDR3 nucleotides are TGTGCCAGCAAGGTTATAGACGTGGGGAACACTGAAGCTTTCTTT.

This chain links TRBV6-4 with TRBJ1-4; D is possibly TRBD1 (6 bases). The V end lost 0 bases, the J end lost 8 bases, and 22 bases lay between the germline ends. Germline assignment: CDR1 MRHNA and CDR2 SNTAGT. The CDR3 has 18 amino acids. The CDR3 coding sequence is TGTGCCAGCAGTGACTCTCGTTATAATGGGGGCTTAGGGGAAAAACTGTTTTTT. Amino acids: CASSDSRYNGGLGEKLFF.

The rearrangement links TRBV9 to TRBJ2-2; weak D call: TRBD1 (5 bases). V lost 2 bases and J 2 bases, leaving 16 bases between the germline ends. Germline V gene lookup returns CDR1 SGDLS and CDR2 YYNGEE. This CDR3 is 17 amino acids long. CDR3 region: CASSVARTISNTGELFF. The CDR3 region has the DNA TGTGCCAGCAGCGTTGCTAGGACAATTTCAAACACCGGGGAGCTGTTTTTT.

The gene calls are TRBV29-1 and TRBJ2-3, with TRBD1 identical over 7 bases. After removal of 4 bases from V and 2 bases from J, the junction contained 3 bases not matched to a gene. This CDR3 has 13 residues. Germline V gene lookup returns CDR1 SQVTM and CDR2 ANQGSEA. The DNA of the CDR3 is TGCAGCGTTGGACAGGGCGTCACAGATACGCAGTATTTT. Amino acids: CSVGQGVTDTQYF.

The chain uses TRBV2 and TRBJ1-1; 7 positions agree with TRBD1. This CDR3 region has 12 residues. Per germline, CDR1 SNHLY and CDR2 FYNNEI. The V gene end was trimmed by 5 bases and the J gene end by 9 bases; junction bases not matched to a gene: 6. CDR3 sequence: CASSSQGEKAFF. For the CDR3, the DNA is TGTGCCAGCAGTTCCCAGGGGGAAAAAGCTTTCTTT. The full variable domain, completed using reference TRBV2 and TRBJ1-1, is EPEVTQTPSHQVTQMGQEVILRCVPISNHLYFYWYRQILGQKVEFLVSFYNNEISEKSEIFDDQFSVERPDGSNFTLKIRSTKLEDSAMYFCASSSQGEKAFFGQGTRLTVV.

The chain has TRBV9 and TRBJ2-5, with no clear D. CDR3 length: 13 residues. V lost 7 bases to trimming and J lost 6 bases, with 16 bases between them. Germline CDR1 and CDR2: SGDLS and YYNGEE. The CDR3 DNA reads as TGTGCCAGCGTCCCTGGGCAAAAAAAGACCCAGTACTTC. This translates into CASVPGQKKTQYF.

The rearrangement joins TRBV6-6 to TRBJ2-2; 7 bases match TRBD2. Trimming cost V 2 bases and J 5 bases; bases outside gene matches: 8. The CDR3 runs to 16 residues. CDR1 is MNHNY, CDR2 SVGAGI, per germline (reference sequence). The CDR3 DNA is TGTGCCAGCAGTTACCCCGCGGGGGTCGGGACCGGGGAGCTGTTTTTT. As protein: CASSYPAGVGTGELFF.

J is TRBJ2-5 and V is TRBV7-2; tentatively, D is TRBD1 or TRBD2 (5 bases each). The length of the CDR3 is 14 residues. Trimming removed 2 bases from V and 3 bases from J, with 10 bases in between. CDR1 and CDR2 (germline): SGHTA, FQGNSA. CDR3 sequence (DNA): TGTGCCAGCAGCTTAAGGGGAGCAGAAGAGACCCAGTACTTC. This translates into CASSLRGAEETQYF. The full variable domain, completed using reference TRBV7-2 and TRBJ2-5, is GAGVSQSPSNKVTEKGKDVELRCDPISGHTALYWYRQSLGQGLEFLIYFQGNSAPDKSGLPSDRFSAERTGGSVSTLTIQRTQQEDSAVYLCASSLRGAEETQYFGPGTRLLVL.

The V call is TRBV7-2, the J call TRBJ1-6; 7 bases match TRBD1. Per the germline V gene, CDR1 is SGHTA and CDR2 is FQGNSA. The CDR3 sequence is 15 residues long. The ends lost 5 bases at V and 8 bases at J; junction bases unmatched: 9. The CDR3 sequence is CASSQRQGGDSPLHF. In DNA, the CDR3 is TGTGCCAGCAGCCAGAGACAGGGAGGGGATTCACCCCTCCACTTT.

Only a few counts were recorded for this clone. This chain uses TRBV7-9 with TRBJ1-4, with no clear D. Trimming left V 1 base short and J 0 bases short, with 9 bases between. Germline values: CDR1 SEHNR, CDR2 FQNEAQ (reference sequence). This CDR3 is built from 16 residues. The CDR3, as DNA: TGTGCCAGCAGCTTAGGCCAGAGCGCAACTAATGAAAAACTGTTTTTT. It yields the protein CASSLGQSATNEKLFF.

This clone appeared once. V usage is TRBV5-4 and J usage is TRBJ2-1; TRBD1 matches at 7 bases. Germline V gives CDR1 SGHNT, CDR2 YYREEE (reference sequence). The CDR3 has 12 residues. J lost 13 bases, V lost 3 bases, and 7 bases had no gene match. CDR3 sequence (DNA): TGTGCCAGCAGCTACCCAGGGACAGCTCAGTTCTTC. As protein: CASSYPGTAQFF.